The present T cell receptor beta chain was sequenced within a study of T cell repertoires in cytomegalovirus infection. Study as a whole: Epitope selection comprised recently identified HLA-C-restricted CMV epitopes and well-studied HLA-B-restricted CMV epitopes. Public TCR beta signatures provided an indication of both CMV infection and a matching HLA type.

Whole-study findings and limits: Carriers of CMV plus the relevant HLA were identified by cumulative public TCR beta family frequency.

TCRdb analysed the reads with MiXCR anew, one entry per CDR3 protein. The data contain 640,000 or so distinct CDR3 sequences, around 30% of them singletons. On this clonotype itself: Its matching antigen is unknown.

V lost 4 bases and J lost 7, with 7 bases in between. The CDR3 length is 12 residues. The rearrangement joins TRBV12-3 or TRBV12-4 to TRBJ2-2; tentatively, D is TRBD2 (5 bases). The receptor comes from a human donor in good health (CMV status not recorded). Some clones in this sample may be carry-over from other donors' samples. The sequenced sample was cultured PBMCs, obtained from culture after CMV antigen stimulation. The CDR3 DNA sequence: TGTGCCAGCAGTTCCGAGGGCGGGGAGCTGTTTTTT. This gives the protein CASSSEGGELFF.